The entry below describes one T cell receptor (beta chain). The CDR3 runs to 14 residues. V was pared by 6 bases and J by 10 bases, with 13 bases of the junction left unmatched. Germline CDR1 SGHRS, CDR2 YFSETQ. This entry is derived from a study of blood T cell repertoires in COVID-19. Study-level information: The United States, Italy and Spain provided the acute and convalescent COVID-19 samples. Sources were T cells, B-cell-depleted T cells, or PBMCs; the material itself was cDNA or gDNA.

Original data processing: Amplification of reference gene primers provided the estimated nucleated cell counts. Generated by immunoSEQ multiplex PCR, the TCRdb table keeps only in-frame clones and is missing some. From that table come the V and J calls and clone size; the DNA was used to work out D and trimming. The sample carries around 37,000 clones, 70% to 90% recorded once. The material sequenced was peripheral blood. This chain joins TRBV5-1 and TRBJ1-1, with 9 bases identical to TRBD1. This clonotype was sampled from a man aged 45-65 years with active COVID-19. DNA for the CDR3: TGCGCCAGCACCAATCCGGACAGGGGAAATGGAGCTTTCTTT. It is translated as CASTNPDRGNGAFF.